A selection of T cell receptor beta chains follows, all from one sample in a study of vaccination and CD4 T cells after COVID-19. Which antigens these TCRs recognize remains unknown. TCRdb reprocessed the PCR reads via MiXCR and lists one record per CDR3 protein. The sample includes fewer than 15,000 distinct CDR3 sequences, roughly 31% seen only once; the top ten take approximately 19%. Input material: cultured CD4+ T cells from blood. These receptors all stem from a human donor with COVID-19. The CDR3 runs from the conserved cysteine through the conserved F or W. D genes are given only for firm matches. Clone sizes are given selectively: once, few, many, or a class where the clone is expanded.

size,J,D,V,CDR3,DNA
.,TRBJ2-1,.,TRBV6-1,CASSTGALGRGNEQFF,TGTGCCAGCAGTACGGGGGCGTTGGGTAGGGGCAATGAGCAGTTCTTC
.,TRBJ1-1,TRBD1,TRBV5-1,CASSSTGTGTTEAFF,TGCGCCAGCAGCTCTACGGGGACAGGAACAACTGAAGCTTTCTTT
.,TRBJ1-1,TRBD1,TRBV20-1,CSARSGTGGRKAFF,TGCAGTGCTAGATCCGGGACAGGGGGCCGTAAAGCTTTCTTT
few,TRBJ2-1,.,TRBV11-2,CASSPRDESQFF,TGTGCCAGCAGCCCCCGGGACGAATCACAGTTCTTC
few,TRBJ2-7,TRBD1,TRBV11-3,CASSPAGTGVEQYF,TGTGCCAGCAGCCCAGCCGGGACAGGGGTCGAGCAGTACTTC
few,TRBJ1-2,.,TRBV7-2,CASSLVTGRVDYGYTF,TGTGCCAGCAGCTTAGTCACAGGGAGGGTAGATTATGGCTACACCTTC
.,TRBJ1-6,.,TRBV15,CATSRDLEGSGSPLHF,TGTGCCACCAGCAGAGATCTGGAGGGATCGGGTTCACCCCTCCACTTT
few,TRBJ2-2,.,TRBV12-3/TRBV12-4,CASSPARGGTGELFF,TGTGCCAGCAGCCCCGCCAGGGGCGGCACCGGGGAGCTGTTTTTT
few,TRBJ1-2,TRBD1,TRBV6-5,CASSYVYPTGDYGYTF,TGTGCCAGCAGTTACGTGTATCCGACAGGGGACTATGGCTACACCTTC
few,TRBJ2-7,TRBD2,TRBV7-3,CASSSRLAGVYEQYF,TGTGCCAGCAGCTCGAGACTAGCGGGGGTGTACGAGCAGTACTTC
.,TRBJ2-5,.,TRBV12-3/TRBV12-4,CASTRTEQETQYF,TGTGCCAGCACCCGGACGGAACAAGAGACCCAGTACTTC
few,TRBJ1-2,TRBD1,TRBV20-1,CSAQGGRGKGGYTF,TGCAGTGCTCAGGGGGGCAGGGGAAAGGGTGGCTACACCTTC
.,TRBJ2-1,TRBD2,TRBV5-4,CASSLFGGGYNEQFF,TGTGCCAGCAGCTTGTTCGGCGGGGGGTACAATGAGCAGTTCTTC
few,TRBJ2-3,TRBD1,TRBV20-1,CSSSLGQGAADTQYF,TGCAGTTCTTCCTTGGGACAGGGGGCTGCAGATACGCAGTATTTT
.,TRBJ1-2,.,TRBV2,CASSEARGGSYGYTF,TGTGCCAGCAGTGAAGCCAGGGGTGGAAGCTATGGCTACACCTTC
few,TRBJ1-1,.,TRBV6-5,CASSYQAKEWTEAFF,TGTGCCAGCAGTTACCAAGCCAAGGAGTGGACTGAAGCTTTCTTT
.,TRBJ2-3,.,TRBV3-1,CASSHVTTSTDTQYF,TGTGCCAGCAGCCACGTGACCACTAGCACAGATACGCAGTATTTT
few,TRBJ1-4,.,TRBV7-8,CASGTPATNEKLFF,TGTGCCAGCGGGACACCTGCAACTAATGAAAAACTGTTTTTT